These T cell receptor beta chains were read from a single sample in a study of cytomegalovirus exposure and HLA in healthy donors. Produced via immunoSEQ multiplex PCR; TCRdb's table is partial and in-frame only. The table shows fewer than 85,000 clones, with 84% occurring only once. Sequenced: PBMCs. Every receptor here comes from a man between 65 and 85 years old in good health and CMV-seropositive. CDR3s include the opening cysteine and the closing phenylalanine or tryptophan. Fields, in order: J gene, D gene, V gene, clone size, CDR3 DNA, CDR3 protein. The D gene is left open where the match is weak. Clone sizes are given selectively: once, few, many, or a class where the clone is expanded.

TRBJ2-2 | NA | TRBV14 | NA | TGTGCCAGCAGCCAACTAGCGATCGGGGAGCTGTTTTTT | CASSQLAIGELFF
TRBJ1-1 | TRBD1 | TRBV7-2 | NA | TGTGCCAGCAGCTCCCATTTTCCGGGACAGGTGTACCCTGAAGCTTTCTTT | CASSSHFPGQVYPEAFF
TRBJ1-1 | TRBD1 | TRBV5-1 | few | TGCGCCAGCAGCAGCGGACAGGGAGAGGGAATGAACACTGAAGCTTTCTTT | CASSSGQGEGMNTEAFF
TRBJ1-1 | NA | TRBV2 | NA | TGTGCCAGCAGTGGTCAGGACACTGAAGCTTTCTTT | CASSGQDTEAFF
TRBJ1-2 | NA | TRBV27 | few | TGTGCCAGCAGTTTTAGGGGAAAAGGGGGCTACACCTTC | CASSFRGKGGYTF
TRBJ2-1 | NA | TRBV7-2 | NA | TGTGCCAGCAGCTTGGCTACAGGATCCTACAATGAGCAGTTCTTC | CASSLATGSYNEQFF
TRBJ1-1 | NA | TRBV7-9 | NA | TGTGCCAGCAGCTTTTCGGGCAGGGCCACTGAAGCTTTCTTT | CASSFSGRATEAFF
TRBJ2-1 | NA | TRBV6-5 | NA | TGTGCCAGCACTGGGGGGGCCGCAAATGAGCAGTTCTTC | CASTGGAANEQFF
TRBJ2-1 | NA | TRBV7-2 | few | TGTGCCAGCAGCTCGACAGGCCTGGGGAATGAGCAGTTCTTC | CASSSTGLGNEQFF
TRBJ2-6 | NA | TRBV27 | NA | TGTGCCAGCAGTTTGGACACTGGGGCCAACGTCCTGACTTTC | CASSLDTGANVLTF
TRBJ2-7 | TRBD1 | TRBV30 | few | TGTGCCTGGAGTCGGGGACAGTCCTACGAGCAGTACTTC | CAWSRGQSYEQYF